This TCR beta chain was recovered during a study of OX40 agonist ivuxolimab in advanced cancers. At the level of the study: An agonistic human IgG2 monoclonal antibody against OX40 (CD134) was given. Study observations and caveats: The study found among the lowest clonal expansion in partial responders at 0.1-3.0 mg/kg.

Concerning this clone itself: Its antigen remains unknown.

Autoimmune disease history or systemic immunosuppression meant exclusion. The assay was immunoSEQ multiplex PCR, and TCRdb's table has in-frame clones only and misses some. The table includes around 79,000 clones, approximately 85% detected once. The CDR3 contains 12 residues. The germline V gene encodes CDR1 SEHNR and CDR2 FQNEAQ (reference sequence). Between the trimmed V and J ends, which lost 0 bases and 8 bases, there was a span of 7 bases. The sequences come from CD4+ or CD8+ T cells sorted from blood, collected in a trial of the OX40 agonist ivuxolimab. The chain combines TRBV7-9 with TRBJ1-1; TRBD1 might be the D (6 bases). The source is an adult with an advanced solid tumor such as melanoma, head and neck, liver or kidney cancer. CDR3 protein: CASSLATGEAFF. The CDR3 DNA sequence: TGTGCCAGCAGCTTAGCGACAGGCGAAGCTTTCTTT.